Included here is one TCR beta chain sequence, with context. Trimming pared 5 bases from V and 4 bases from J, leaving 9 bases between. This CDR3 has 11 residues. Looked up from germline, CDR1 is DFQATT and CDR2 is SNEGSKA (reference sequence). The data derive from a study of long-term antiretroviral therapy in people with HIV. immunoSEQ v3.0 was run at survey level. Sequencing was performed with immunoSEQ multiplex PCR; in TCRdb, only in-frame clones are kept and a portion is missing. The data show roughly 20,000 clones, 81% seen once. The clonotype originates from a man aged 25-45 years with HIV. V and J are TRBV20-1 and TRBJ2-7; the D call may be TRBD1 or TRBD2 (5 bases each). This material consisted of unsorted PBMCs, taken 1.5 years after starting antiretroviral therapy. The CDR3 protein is CSAVGEYEQYF. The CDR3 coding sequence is TGCAGTGCTGTGGGGGAGTACGAGCAGTACTTC.